Listed here is a single T cell receptor (beta chain). The antigen is unknown. Combining iRepertoire HTBI primers with Arm-PCR of CDR3 regions, the authors built TCR beta libraries. TCRdb fed the multiplex PCR reads into MiXCR, producing one record per CDR3 protein. The data hold more than 300,000 distinct CDR3 sequences, with about 16% observed a single time. This record comes from a study of regulatory T cells in long-lasting Graves disease. General study findings and limits: Newly diagnosed Graves' patients exceeded persistent ones in TCR diversity. Possibly, too few samples lowered accuracy.

Time point noted: newly diagnosed GD, antithyroid drugs for less than 3 months. From RNA extracted from PBMCs, the TCR library was made. Graves' disease diagnoses followed American Thyroid Association guidelines. Trimming stripped 3 bases from V and 4 bases from J, with 15 bases between. Germline V gene sequence: CDR1 DFQATT, CDR2 SNEGSKA (reference sequence). This CDR3 is 14 amino acids long. The V call is TRBV20-1, the J call TRBJ2-5; D could derive from TRBD1 or TRBD2 (5 bases each). This TCR was sampled from a female donor with Graves disease. Source: peripheral blood mononuclear cells (PBMCs), taken at new diagnosis, from a patient treated with antithyroid drugs. The CDR3 DNA is TGCAGTGCTAGCGGGACCAGCAGACCAGAGACCCAGTACTTC. Translation: CSASGTSRPETQYF.